Given below is one TCR beta chain in context. The data are from a study of T-cell reconstitution after alpha-beta-depleted transplantation in children. V lost 3 bases and J lost 0, with 12 bases in between. The CDR3 has 15 amino acids. In germline, CDR1 is DFQATT, CDR2 SNEGSKA (reference sequence). It was with unique molecular identifiers that the TCRbeta library was prepared. TCRdb re-derived calls from the PCR reads in MiXCR, one entry per CDR3 protein. The repertoire holds over 90,000 distinct CDR3 sequences, with approximately 6% as singletons. Sequencing was performed on PBMCs, mostly from graft donor cells, taken 60 days after TCRalphabeta/CD19-depleted stem cell transplant. The TCR sequence derives from a female patient younger than 10 who had a stem cell transplant for Fanconi anemia, so the T cells may come from the graft donor. The rearrangement joins TRBV20-1 to TRBJ2-1, with a possible D match to TRBD1 (5 bases). In nucleotides, the CDR3 is TGCAGTGCTAGCTTTAGGACAATCTCCTACAATGAGCAGTTCTTC. This sequence encodes CSASFRTISYNEQFF.